The clone carrying this TCR beta chain was counted ten times or more. Its antigen is still unknown. This sample is drawn from a study of T cells in Graves' hyperthyroidism and ophthalmopathy. V dropped 4 bases and J dropped 4 bases, with 13 bases sitting between them. Germline CDR1 reads SNHLY; CDR2 reads FYNNEI. This CDR3 has 14 residues. Study results and limitations: Within blood appeared most thyroid clonotypes that had expanded above 0.001. Separating ophthalmopathy from stable hyperthyroidism was achieved by a 13 V-J model.

There were TCR beta CDR3 regions amplified from RNA transcripts. Using the HTBI primer set, a first-round RT-PCR was run on the TCR CDR3. MiXCR, applied by TCRdb to the multiplex PCR reads, yields one record per CDR3 protein. The top ten hold around 26% of the sample, which has 250,000 or so distinct CDR3 sequences, less than 20% seen once. This receptor was obtained from a woman aged 18-29 years with Graves' ophthalmopathy. The sequenced sample was blood. J is TRBJ1-1 and V is TRBV2; D is undetermined. This CDR3 reads CASSVLRPGTEAFF. DNA for the CDR3: TGTGCCAGCAGTGTTTTAAGGCCCGGCACTGAAGCTTTCTTT.